The rows below give T cell receptor beta chains drawn from one sample of a study of T cells in Graves' hyperthyroidism and ophthalmopathy. A single record per CDR3 protein comes from TCRdb applying MiXCR to the multiplex PCR reads. The table has a few hundred thousand distinct CDR3 sequences, roughly 25% seen once. The sample taken for sequencing was blood. These receptors all come from a man aged 45-60 years with Graves' hyperthyroidism. The CDR3 runs from the conserved cysteine through the conserved F or W. A D gene is named only where the DNA matches it firmly. Rows give clone size only sometimes, using once, few, many, or a class for an expanded clone.

>TRBJ2-1|TRBD2|NA|TRBV30
TGTGCCTGGAGTCCCCCGGGGGGGTACAATGAGCAGTTCTTC
CAWSPPGGYNEQFF
>TRBJ1-1|NA|NA|TRBV28
TGTGCCAGCAGTTTTAGAGGGCTTACGTGGACTGAAGCTTTCTTT
CASSFRGLTWTEAFF
>TRBJ2-7|NA|medium-sized|TRBV11-2
TGTGCCAGCAGCTCCGAAGCGACACAGGGAACCTACGAGCAGTACTTC
CASSSEATQGTYEQYF
>TRBJ1-1|NA|many|TRBV11-3
TGTGCCAGCAGCTTTTCTGGGACTGAAGCTTTCTTT
CASSFSGTEAFF
>TRBJ2-7|TRBD1|many|TRBV12-3/TRBV12-4
TGTGCCAGCAGTAGGACAGGGAGCAGCAAAAACTACGAGCAGTACTTC
CASSRTGSSKNYEQYF
>TRBJ1-1|TRBD1|many|TRBV2
TGTGCCAGCAGTAAGGACAGGCGGAACACTGAAGCTTTCTTT
CASSKDRRNTEAFF
>TRBJ2-5|TRBD2|NA|TRBV7-6
TGTGCCAGCAGCCGGCGGACGGGGGGGCCAGAGACCCAGTACTTC
CASSRRTGGPETQYF
>TRBJ1-1|TRBD1|NA|TRBV28
TGTGCCAGCAGTTTGCCCCAATTTCAGGGGGCACAGGCTTTCTTT
CASSLPQFQGAQAFF
>TRBJ2-3|NA|NA|TRBV29-1
TGCAGCGTGTCGACAGGGAGGTCAGATACGCAGTATTTT
CSVSTGRSDTQYF
>TRBJ2-1|TRBD2|few|TRBV7-3
TGTGCCAGCAGCTTAACGTTTACTAGCGGGACTAACAATGAGCAGTTCTTC
CASSLTFTSGTNNEQFF
>TRBJ2-2|NA|NA|TRBV18
TGTGCCAGCTCACCCCCAGGGGTCGCCGGGGAGCTGTTTTTT
CASSPPGVAGELFF
>TRBJ1-1|TRBD1|few|TRBV27
TGTGCCAGCAGTTTAAAGGGGGCTGATGAAGCTTTCTTT
CASSLKGADEAFF
>TRBJ2-3|TRBD2|NA|TRBV5-1
TGCGCCAGCAGCTTGGGGGCTAGCGGGACGGTAGATACGCAGTATTTT
CASSLGASGTVDTQYF
>TRBJ2-3|TRBD2|many|TRBV12-3/TRBV12-4
TGTGCCAGCACCGGGACTAGCGGGAGAACAGATACGCAGTATTTT
CASTGTSGRTDTQYF
>TRBJ2-5|NA|many|TRBV11-3
TGTGCCAGCAGAAACCTCACCGGGACCCCGACGGAGACCCAGTACTTC
CASRNLTGTPTETQYF
>TRBJ2-5|NA|NA|TRBV4-1
TGCGCCAGCAGCCAAAGCGACAGGAGTAAAGAGACCCAGTACTTC
CASSQSDRSKETQYF
>TRBJ2-3|TRBD2|NA|TRBV11-2
TGTGCCAGCAGCTCCAATAGCGGGAGAGACACAGATACGCAGTATTTT
CASSSNSGRDTDTQYF
>TRBJ2-7|NA|few|TRBV5-5
TGTGCCAGCAGCTCTGACGTGGGTAGAGCCTACGAGCAGTACTTC
CASSSDVGRAYEQYF
>TRBJ2-7|TRBD1|NA|TRBV29-1
TGCAGCGTCCGGGACAGGGTGAGGACCTACGAGCAGTACTTC
CSVRDRVRTYEQYF
>TRBJ2-7|TRBD1|NA|TRBV9
TGTGCCAGCAGCGGGGGACAGGGGGACTCCTACGAGCAGTACTTC
CASSGGQGDSYEQYF
>TRBJ2-7|NA|NA|TRBV12-3/TRBV12-4
TGTGCCAGCAGTCCCCCCGGGAGCGGAACCTCCTACGAGCAGTACTTC
CASSPPGSGTSYEQYF
>TRBJ2-7|TRBD2|many|TRBV10-3
TGTGCCATCAGTGTCGGGAGGGCCTCGGGTATCGACGAGCAGTACTTC
CAISVGRASGIDEQYF
>TRBJ2-7|NA|many|TRBV6-1
TGTGCCAGCAGTGCCCCGGTGGTGGGTGAGCAGTACTTC
CASSAPVVGEQYF
>TRBJ1-2|NA|few|TRBV6-1
TGTGCCAGCAGTGATAAGGGATCGGTCTATGGCTACACCTTC
CASSDKGSVYGYTF
>TRBJ2-5|NA|NA|TRBV9
TGTGCCAGCAGCGTAGGGGTAGGTCAAGAGACCCAGTACTTC
CASSVGVGQETQYF
>TRBJ2-5|TRBD1|many|TRBV6-2/TRBV6-3
TGTGCCAGCACTGACCCGGGACAGGAGGAGACCCAGTACTTC
CASTDPGQEETQYF
>TRBJ2-2|NA|few|TRBV11-2
TGTGCCAGCAGCCCTATCAAGGGGCCCTTGAACACCGGGGAGCTGTTTTTT
CASSPIKGPLNTGELFF
>TRBJ2-7|TRBD1|many|TRBV7-9
TGTGCCAGCAGCTTAGGACAGGGGATGGCCTACGAGCAGTACTTC
CASSLGQGMAYEQYF
>TRBJ2-2|NA|NA|TRBV18
TGTGCCAGCTCACCACAAAGGGCTACGAACACCGGGGAGCTGTTTTTT
CASSPQRATNTGELFF
>TRBJ1-1|NA|many|TRBV28
TGTGCCAGCAGTTTAATCGGGGGCCTGGCTGGCACTGAAGCTTTCTTT
CASSLIGGLAGTEAFF
>TRBJ2-7|NA|many|TRBV2
TGTGCCAGCAGTGAAGCGCTTCTTGGATCCTACGAGCAGTACTTC
CASSEALLGSYEQYF
>TRBJ1-4|NA|once|TRBV28
TGTGCCAGCACCCGGGCGGGGGAGGAAGAAAAACTGTTTTTT
CASTRAGEEEKLFF
>TRBJ2-5|NA|NA|TRBV15
TGTGCCACCAGTGTCGGGCAAGAGACCCAGTACTTC
CATSVGQETQYF
>TRBJ2-1|NA|few|TRBV6-1
TGTGCCAGCAGTGAAACTTTGATCGGTGAGCAGTTCTTC
CASSETLIGEQFF
>TRBJ2-5|NA|NA|TRBV19
TGTGCCAGTAGCGGGACGGATTGGTACCAAGAGACCCAGTACTTC
CASSGTDWYQETQYF
>TRBJ1-2|NA|NA|TRBV20-1
TGCAATGCTAGAGACTTCCGACAGATAAAGGACACCTTC
CNARDFRQIKDTF
>TRBJ1-1|TRBD1|few|TRBV5-1
TGCGCCAGCAGCGAGTACAGGGGTGCAGACACTGAAGCTTTCTTT
CASSEYRGADTEAFF